These 24 T cell receptor beta chains were sequenced from one sample in a study of shared clonotypes between healthy human individuals. Data came from immunoSEQ multiplex PCR; TCRdb stores just in-frame clones and leaves some out. In the table there are 450,000 to 650,000 clones, roughly four fifths of which are singletons. The sample consisted of PBMCs. These TCRs come from a woman in her thirties or forties in good health. Some clones in this sample may be carry-over from other donors' samples.

In its sample, this clone was seen many times. In DNA form, the CDR3 reads TGTGCCATCAGTGGGCCTGGGGAGACCCAGTACTTC. This translates into CAISGPGETQYF. V and J are TRBV10-3 and TRBJ2-5; D remains unclear. The CDR3 is 12 residues long. V lost 4 bases, J lost 5 bases, and 8 bases lay in between. Germline V gives CDR1 ENHRY, CDR2 SYGVKD.

CDR3 protein: CASSLVWSGTDTQYF. The CDR3, as DNA: TGTGCCAGCAGCTTAGTCTGGTCTGGCACAGATACGCAGTATTTT. The genes are TRBV7-2 and TRBJ2-3; D call uncertain. V shed 1 base and J shed 1 base, with 9 bases lying between them. This CDR3 is 15 amino acids long. The germline gives CDR1 SGHTA, CDR2 FQGNSA.

This clone rates as medium-sized. Other DNA sequences from this sample encode an identical CDR3 as well. The chain couples TRBV27 to TRBJ2-7; 9 bases fit TRBD2. This CDR3 has 15 residues. The junction had 9 bases not matched to a gene; V was cut back by 5 bases and J by 4 bases. Germline CDR1 is MNHEY and CDR2 is SMNVEV (reference sequence). CDR3 in DNA: TGTGCCAGCAGTGACTACCTAGCGGGACGGTACGAGCAGTACTTC. Its translation: CASSDYLAGRYEQYF.

The chain employs TRBV28 and TRBJ2-7, with 9 bases matching TRBD1. Germline CDR1 and CDR2: MDHEN and SYDVKM. V trimming: 7 bases; J trimming: 3 bases; junction bases outside the gene matches: 4. The CDR3 consists of 13 residues. Written as DNA, the CDR3 is TGTGCCAGCATCCCGGGACAGGGCTACGAGCAGTACTTC. This sequence encodes CASIPGQGYEQYF.

V gene TRBV19 combines with J gene TRBJ2-7; a weak D match, TRBD1 (6 bases). V lost 0 bases and J 1 base, leaving 10 bases between the germline ends. CDR3 length: 15 residues. In germline, CDR1 is LNHDA, CDR2 SQIVND (reference sequence). DNA for the CDR3: TGTGCCAGTAGTATAGACCGGGACACGTCCTACGAGCAGTACTTC. Its protein product is CASSIDRDTSYEQYF.

This clone occurred a few times. The CDR3 bases are TGTGCCAGCAGCCAACCGGGACAGCGCACCGGGGAGCTGTTTTTT. Protein product: CASSQPGQRTGELFF. J is TRBJ2-2 and V is TRBV11-1; 7 bases are shared with TRBD1. Germline loops: CDR1 SGHAT, CDR2 FQDESV (reference sequence). The V gene end was trimmed by 5 bases and the J gene end by 4 bases; junction bases not matched to a gene: 7. The CDR3 length is 15 residues.

This clone was counted a few times. The genes are TRBV6-6 and TRBJ1-5, with a possible D match to TRBD1 (6 bases). Germline loops: CDR1 MNHNY, CDR2 SVGAGI (reference sequence). Trimming took 4 bases from V and 1 from J, leaving 11 bases between them. This CDR3 has 15 residues. The CDR3 loop is CASSSEQGSNQPQHF. CDR3 bases: TGTGCCAGCAGTTCAGAACAGGGAAGCAATCAGCCCCAGCATTTT.

The chain couples TRBV6-5 to TRBJ1-2; the D gene is possibly TRBD1 (6 bases). Trimming cost V 4 bases and J 5 bases, with 11 bases left between them. The germline CDR1 and CDR2 sequences are MNHEY and SVGAGI. This CDR3 has 13 residues. The CDR3 loop is CASSSLGTYGYTF. The CDR3 DNA sequence: TGTGCCAGCAGTTCCCTCGGGACATATGGCTACACCTTC.

The V call is TRBV7-3, the J call TRBJ2-7, with 9 positions matching TRBD2. The ends lost 2 bases at V and 3 bases at J; junction bases unmatched: 2. From germline, CDR1 is SGHTA and CDR2 FQGTGA. The CDR3 consists of 14 residues. The CDR3 region is CASSLGSGSYEQYF. The CDR3 DNA reads TGTGCCAGCAGCTTAGGTAGCGGGAGCTACGAGCAGTACTTC.

This clone was detected a few times. The same CDR3 also results from other DNA sequences found in this sample. The chain couples TRBV2 to TRBJ1-1; TRBD1 aligns across 7 bases. This CDR3 contains 14 residues. V shed 4 bases, J shed 0 bases, and the junction held 2 bases outside the gene matches. CDR1 is SNHLY and CDR2 is FYNNEI in the germline V gene. This chain's CDR3 is CASSVDRVNTEAFF. In nucleotides, the CDR3 is TGTGCCAGCAGTGTCGACAGGGTGAACACTGAAGCTTTCTTT.

This clone was seen a few times. The chain recombines TRBV28 with TRBJ1-2, with no clear D. Deletions cut 2 bases from V and 6 bases from J, with 22 bases between. Looked up from germline, CDR1 is MDHEN and CDR2 is SYDVKM. This CDR3 contains 17 residues. The CDR3 sequence is CASSLTGVRRRGDGYTF. The DNA of the CDR3 is TGTGCCAGCAGTTTAACGGGCGTACGGAGGAGAGGTGATGGCTACACCTTC.

The rearrangement links TRBV5-4 to TRBJ1-4; tentatively, D is TRBD1 (5 bases). Germline values: CDR1 SGHNT, CDR2 YYREEE (reference sequence). The CDR3 is 16 amino acids. V gave up 4 bases and J gave up 0 bases, with 13 bases separating them. CDR3: CASSRGMGATNEKLFF. CDR3 nucleotide sequence: TGTGCCAGCAGCCGGGGGATGGGAGCAACTAATGAAAAACTGTTTTTT.

This clone was seen once. The chain recombines TRBV7-3 with TRBJ1-1, with 8 nucleotides matching TRBD1. CDR3 size: 16 residues. V trimming: 2 bases; J trimming: 4 bases; junction bases outside the gene matches: 9. Germline lookup yields CDR1 SGHTA and CDR2 FQGTGA. This CDR3 is CASSLDGRQGATEAFF. The DNA of the CDR3 is TGTGCCAGCAGCTTAGATGGGCGGCAGGGGGCCACTGAAGCTTTCTTT.

The chain's CDR3 is CASQVTGEQYF. The DNA of the CDR3 is TGTGCCAGTCAGGTGACTGGCGAGCAGTACTTC. The V and J genes are TRBV28 and TRBJ2-7; no firm D call. Germline-derived CDR1 and CDR2 are MDHEN and SYDVKM. The CDR3 is 11 residues long. V lost 9 bases and J lost 6, with 12 bases in between.

A remark on this clone: This may arise from a read error, as a much more abundant clone is one base away. The sample contains more than one DNA sequence encoding this CDR3. The chain is built from TRBV11-3 and TRBJ1-1; unclear D gene. Germline CDR1 SGHNT, CDR2 YENEEA. This CDR3 is built from 14 residues. CDR3 amino acids: CASSLGRGNTEAFF. CDR3 DNA: TGTGCCAGCAGCTTAGGTCGAGGGAACACTGAGGCTTTCTTT.

The chain couples TRBV11-2 to TRBJ2-1; 9 nucleotides line up with TRBD2. Germline V gene data show CDR1 as SGHAT and CDR2 as FQNNGV. J gave up 3 bases and V 5 bases, and 8 bases lay outside the gene matches. CDR3 length: 16 residues. This CDR3 is CASSPSTSGYYNEQFF. The DNA of the CDR3 is TGTGCCAGCAGCCCATCTACTAGCGGGTACTACAATGAGCAGTTCTTC.

The rearrangement uses TRBV15 and TRBJ1-4; no firm D call. V lost 1 base, J lost 13 bases, and 19 bases lay in between. CDR1 and CDR2 from the germline V gene are LNHNV and YYDKDF (reference sequence). CDR3 size: 15 residues. The CDR3: CATSRVRAHERILFF. The CDR3 region has the DNA TGTGCCACCAGCAGAGTACGGGCCCATGAGAGAATACTGTTTTTT.

This clone was recorded once. The V call is TRBV11-2, the J call TRBJ2-1, with 9 bases that match TRBD1. Per germline, CDR1 SGHAT and CDR2 FQNNGV. There are 15 residues in the CDR3. The V gene end was trimmed by 3 bases and the J gene end by 7 bases; junction bases not matched to a gene: 7. As DNA, the CDR3 is TGTGCCAGCAGCTTCTCCGGGACAGGGACTAATGAGCAGTTCTTC. As protein: CASSFSGTGTNEQFF.

The J gene is TRBJ2-3, the V gene TRBV7-9, with a weak D call TRBD1 (5 bases). The CDR3 consists of 16 residues. Germline V gene sequence: CDR1 SEHNR, CDR2 FQNEAQ (reference sequence). The V and J ends lost 2 bases and 2 bases respectively, with 14 bases between them. CDR3 sequence (DNA): TGTGCCAGCAGCTTATTTGCAGGGTCCTACACAGATACGCAGTATTTT. Translated, it gives CASSLFAGSYTDTQYF.

This clone was seen a single time. This chain joins TRBV6-4 and TRBJ2-1, with 12 bases aligning to TRBD2. The CDR3 is 15 residues long. With V trimmed by 6 bases and J by 2 bases, 2 bases remained unmatched. Germline CDR1 and CDR2: MRHNA and SNTAGT. CDR3 in amino acids: CASSGTSGPYNEQFF. For the CDR3, the DNA is TGTGCCAGCAGCGGGACTAGCGGGCCCTACAATGAGCAGTTCTTC.

V is TRBV7-9 and J is TRBJ2-3; the match to TRBD2 covers 11 bases. Germline trimming cut 1 base from V and 5 bases from J; bases unmatched to any gene: 2. This CDR3 is built from 15 residues. CDR1 and CDR2 from the germline V gene are SEHNR and FQNEAQ (reference sequence). The DNA of the CDR3 is TGTGCCAGCAGCTTAGGCGGACTAGCGGGAGATACGCAGTATTTT. Its translation: CASSLGGLAGDTQYF. The variable domain in full, with the rest retrieved from reference TRBV7-9 and TRBJ2-3, is DTGVSQNPRHKITKRGQNVTFRCDPISEHNRLYWYRQTLGQGPEFLTYFQNEAQLEKSRLLSDRFSAERPKGSFSTLEIQRTEQGDSAMYLCASSLGGLAGDTQYFGPGTRLTVL.

This chain links TRBV28 with TRBJ2-7; 14 bases are shared with TRBD2. Germline V lookup: CDR1 MDHEN, CDR2 SYDVKM. The CDR3 is 19 residues long. The V segment lost 5 bases and the J segment 0 bases; nucleotides outside the gene matches: 12. The CDR3 sequence is CASSPIRTSGRRLSYEQYF. The CDR3 DNA follows: TGTGCCAGCAGTCCCATCCGGACTAGCGGGAGGCGCCTCTCCTACGAGCAGTACTTC.

A remark on this clone: Just one base apart from a much larger clone, this may be a read error. No conserved phenylalanine or tryptophan ends this CDR3, so it is likely a read error. The genes are TRBV30 and TRBJ1-1, with a possible D match to TRBD1 (6 bases). CDR3 size: 14 residues. Germline V gene data show CDR1 as GTSNPN and CDR2 as SVGIG (reference sequence). In nucleotides, the CDR3 is TGTGCCCGGAGCGGACAGACGATGAACGCTGAAGCTTTCCTT. Its protein product is CARSGQTMNAEAFL.

In its sample, this clone was seen once. This likely comes from a read error, as the CDR3 has no conserved phenylalanine or tryptophan at its end. This chain joins TRBV30 and TRBJ1-1, with D perhaps matching TRBD1 (5 bases). The length of the CDR3 is 14 residues. CDR1 and CDR2 (germline): GTSNPN, SVGIG (reference sequence). Trimming removed 2 bases from V and 4 bases from J, with 14 bases in between. CDR3 region: CAWSQDEGSTEAFL. The CDR3 region has the DNA TGTGCCTGGAGTCAGGACGAGGGGTCCACTGAAGCTTTCCTT.